The sample holds a few counts of the clone carrying this TCR beta chain. The antigen remains unidentified. Looked up from germline, CDR1 is SQVTM and CDR2 is ANQGSEA. Trimming removed 5 bases from V and 4 bases from J; junction bases left unmatched: 9. The CDR3 is 14 amino acids. This sample is drawn from a study of T-cell memory formation after mild COVID-19. Study background: Clusters of TCRs were largely donor specific. General observations from the study: Day 15 to 85 contractors were CD4/CD8 balanced; later expanders leaned CD4+. Pre-infection memory held some responding clones, suggesting pre-existing cross-reactive T cells responded. CD8+ contracting clones occupied EMRA, while CD4+ ones occupied mainly CM and EM.

TCRdb re-derived calls from the 5' RACE reads in MiXCR, one entry per CDR3 protein. The sample lists around 250,000 distinct CDR3 sequences, roughly 15% occurring once. This chain links TRBV29-1 with TRBJ1-2; 8 positions match TRBD1. Sample: PBMCs or a T cell subset sorted from them (not recorded which). The TCR sequence derives from a man between 18 and 29 years old who had mild COVID-19 (a few samples of this study predate the infection). Cell type and time point are not known. Written as DNA, the CDR3 is TGCAGCGTTATCACCCAGGGGGCTTTCTATGGCTACACCTTC. Its protein is CSVITQGAFYGYTF.